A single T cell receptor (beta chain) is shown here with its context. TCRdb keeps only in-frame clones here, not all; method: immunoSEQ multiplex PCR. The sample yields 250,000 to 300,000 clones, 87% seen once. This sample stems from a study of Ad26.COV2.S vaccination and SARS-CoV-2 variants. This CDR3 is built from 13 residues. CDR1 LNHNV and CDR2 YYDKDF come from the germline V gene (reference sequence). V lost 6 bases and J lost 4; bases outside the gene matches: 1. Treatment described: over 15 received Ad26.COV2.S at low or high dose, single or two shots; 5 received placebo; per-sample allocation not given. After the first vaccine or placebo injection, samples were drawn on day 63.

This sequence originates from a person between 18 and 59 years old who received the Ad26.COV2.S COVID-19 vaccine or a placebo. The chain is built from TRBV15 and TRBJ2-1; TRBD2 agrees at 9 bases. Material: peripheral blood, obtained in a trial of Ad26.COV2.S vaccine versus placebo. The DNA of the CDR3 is TGTGCCACCAGTGCGGGGGGGTACAATGAGCAGTTCTTC. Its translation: CATSAGGYNEQFF.